This T cell receptor (beta chain) originates from a study of vaccination and CD4 T cells after COVID-19. At the level of the study: Six men and four women formed the convalescents, two being Hispanic. Overlapping peptides of the spike proteins of SARS-CoV-2, HCoV-NL63, HCoV-OC43 and HCoV-229E were used for cell stimulation.

The ends were cut back, 5 bases at V and 2 bases at J, with 5 bases in the middle. This CDR3 spans 12 amino acids. The germline gives CDR1 SGHNT, CDR2 YENEEA. Treatment denoted: roughly nine-day PBMC culture with coronavirus spike peptide pools or control peptides (ViraFEST assay). Cultured CD4+ T cells had their DNA profiled by the Oncomine TCR Beta short-read assay. Investigators isolated genomic DNA from cultured CD4+ T cells. TCRdb recomputed calls from the PCR reads with MiXCR, one row per CDR3 protein. The sample records fewer than 20,000 distinct CDR3 sequences, 50% to 55% being singletons. Comments on this clonotype: Its specificity is not known.

The J gene is TRBJ2-3, the V gene TRBV11-3, with D unresolved. The clonotype comes from a human donor who had recovered from COVID-19. Sequencing was done on a sample of CD4+ T cells from blood, cultured in vitro. In DNA, the CDR3 is TGTGCCAGCAGCCCCAACACAGATACGCAGTATTTT. This translates into CASSPNTDTQYF.